Here is one T cell receptor (beta chain) with its context. As yet, its antigen is unknown. This sample was included in a study of shared clonotypes between healthy human individuals. Notes on the study in general: In general, naive subsets displayed greater estimated richness than memory subsets did.

Sequencing used immunoSEQ multiplex PCR; TCRdb keeps in-frame clones, though not all of them. The profile shows a few million clones, around 90% of them singletons. Germline V lookup: CDR1 SGHNT, CDR2 YYREEE (reference sequence). V shed 0 bases and J shed 3 bases, with 8 bases lying between them. The CDR3 sequence is 14 residues long. The rearrangement links TRBV5-4 to TRBJ2-3; D possibly corresponds to TRBD2 (5 bases). This clonotype originated in a man younger than 35 in good health. Some clones in this sample may be carry-over from other donors' samples. Input material: naive CD4+ T cells from PBMCs. Regarding subset: CD45RA+ positively selected. The CDR3 sequence: CASSLAGVTDTQYF. The CDR3 DNA reads TGTGCCAGCAGCTTGGCCGGGGTTACAGATACGCAGTATTTT.